The T cell receptor (beta chain) under discussion was sequenced for a study of T cell changes during pregnancy in multiple sclerosis. Trimming removed 2 bases from V and 0 bases from J, with 17 bases in between. The germline CDR1 and CDR2 sequences are SNHLY and FYNNEI. The CDR3 consists of 18 residues. The table came from immunoSEQ multiplex PCR; TCRdb's copy has only in-frame clones and leaves some out. The profile covers tens of thousands of clones, with approximately 86% appearing a single time and 1.7% taken by the ten largest. The TCR sequence derives from a female donor with multiple sclerosis, enrolled in a pregnancy study. The chain couples TRBV2 to TRBJ2-1; D possibly corresponds to TRBD1 (6 bases). Specimen: peripheral blood, collected in the first trimester of pregnancy. CDR3 loop: CASSEYERRGSSYNEQFF. The CDR3 region has the DNA TGTGCCAGCAGTGAATATGAGAGAAGGGGGAGCTCCTACAATGAGCAGTTCTTC.